This TCR beta chain is drawn from a study of neoadjuvant anti-PD-1 for oral cavity cancer. The protocol was immunoSEQ multiplex PCR, while the TCRdb copy is restricted to in-frame clones and leaves out a portion. The sample carries about 10,000 clones, roughly 61% recorded once. Losses at the gene ends were 2 bases for V and 3 bases for J; bases not matched to a gene: 14. Germline lookup yields CDR1 KGHSH and CDR2 LQKENI. The CDR3 is 18 amino acids. Time point here: after neoadjuvant nivolumab, at surgical resection. The sample here was tumor tissue, taken after nivolumab (anti-PD-1) treatment. The rearrangement joins TRBV18 to TRBJ1-1; 8 nucleotides line up with TRBD1. The source is a person between 40 and 80 years old with oral cavity squamous cell carcinoma. The CDR3 spells CASSPLAGGFGSYTEAFF. The CDR3 DNA sequence: TGTGCCAGCTCACCATTGGCAGGGGGCTTTGGGTCGTACACTGAAGCTTTCTTT.